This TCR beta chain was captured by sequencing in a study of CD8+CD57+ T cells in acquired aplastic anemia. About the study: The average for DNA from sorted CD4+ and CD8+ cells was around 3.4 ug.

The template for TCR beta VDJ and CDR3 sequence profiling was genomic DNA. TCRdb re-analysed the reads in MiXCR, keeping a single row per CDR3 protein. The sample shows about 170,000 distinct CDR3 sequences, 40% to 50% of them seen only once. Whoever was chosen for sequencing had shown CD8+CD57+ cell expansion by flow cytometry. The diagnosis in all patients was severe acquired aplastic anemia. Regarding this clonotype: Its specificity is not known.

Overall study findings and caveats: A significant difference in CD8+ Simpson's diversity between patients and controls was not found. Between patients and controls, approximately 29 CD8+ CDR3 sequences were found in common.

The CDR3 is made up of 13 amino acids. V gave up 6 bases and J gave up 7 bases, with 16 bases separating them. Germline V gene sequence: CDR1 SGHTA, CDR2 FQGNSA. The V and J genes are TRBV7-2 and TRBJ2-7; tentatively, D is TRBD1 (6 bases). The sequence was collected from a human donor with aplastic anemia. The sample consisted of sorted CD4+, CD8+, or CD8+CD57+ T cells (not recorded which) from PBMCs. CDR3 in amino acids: CASRETGFNEQYF. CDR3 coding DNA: TGTGCCAGCAGGGAAACAGGGTTTAATGAGCAGTACTTC.